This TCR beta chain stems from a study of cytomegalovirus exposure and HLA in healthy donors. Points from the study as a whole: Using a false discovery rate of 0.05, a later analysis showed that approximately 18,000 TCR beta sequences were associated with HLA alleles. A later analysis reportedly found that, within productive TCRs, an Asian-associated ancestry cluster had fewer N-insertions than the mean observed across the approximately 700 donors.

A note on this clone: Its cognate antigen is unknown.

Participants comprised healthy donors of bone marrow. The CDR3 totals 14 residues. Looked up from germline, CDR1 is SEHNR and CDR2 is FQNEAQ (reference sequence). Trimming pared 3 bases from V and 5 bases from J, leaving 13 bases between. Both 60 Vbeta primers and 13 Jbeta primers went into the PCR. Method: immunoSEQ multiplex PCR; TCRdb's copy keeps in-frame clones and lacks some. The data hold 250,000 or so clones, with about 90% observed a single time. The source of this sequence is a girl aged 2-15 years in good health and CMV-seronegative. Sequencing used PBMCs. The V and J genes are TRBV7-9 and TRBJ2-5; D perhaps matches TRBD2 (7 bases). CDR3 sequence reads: CASSFSGGLETQYF. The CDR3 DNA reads TGTGCCAGCAGCTTTTCGGGGGGCCTGGAGACCCAGTACTTC.